This TCR beta chain was captured in a study of shared clonotypes between healthy human individuals. Deep-level assay runs were performed. Bulk PBMC genomic DNA spanned ten immunoSEQ deep plates. The repertoire was sequenced with immunoSEQ multiplex PCR; TCRdb's copy has only in-frame clones and lacks some. The sample lists 450,000 to 500,000 clones; around three quarters were seen once. V lost 3 bases to trimming and J lost 14 bases; unmatched junction nucleotides: 7. Germline V CDR1 and CDR2: SEHNR, FQNEAQ (reference sequence). CDR3 length: 12 residues. The TCR was taken from a middle-aged woman in good health. Some clones in this sample may be carry-over from other donors' samples. The J gene is TRBJ2-5, the V gene TRBV7-9; 9 bases match TRBD2. Sequencing was done on a sample of PBMCs. DNA for the CDR3: TGTGCCAGCAGCTTCCGGAGGGGACTAGCTTACTTC. Amino acid sequence: CASSFRRGLAYF.